Detailed here is one TCR beta chain. This record belongs to a study of blood T cell repertoires in COVID-19. About the research overall: Donors in the United States, Italy and Spain gave samples during acute or convalescent COVID-19.

Data came from immunoSEQ multiplex PCR; TCRdb stores just in-frame clones and leaves some out. This sample has 220,000 or so clones; roughly nine tenths occur once, and the top ten carry under 4%. Trimming removed 4 bases at V and 3 bases at J, with 10 bases between. The CDR3 covers 13 residues. CDR1 and CDR2 from the germline V gene are LGHDT and YNNKEL (reference sequence). The clonotype was recovered from a young woman in a cohort exposed to, infected with or recovered from COVID-19 (not recorded which). The V and J genes are TRBV3-1 (or the pseudogene TRBV3-2) and TRBJ2-7, with no clear D. Material for sequencing was PBMCs or T cells enriched from blood (not recorded which). CDR3 sequence (DNA): TGTGCCAGCAGCCCTGCGATGTTCTACGAGCAGTACTTC. Its protein product is CASSPAMFYEQYF.